This is a list of T cell receptor beta chains from one sample in a study of graft-versus-host responses after intestinal transplantation. These receptors have no known antigen. Only in-frame clones appear in the TCRdb table, and some are missing; sequencing was by immunoSEQ multiplex PCR. The data contain over 65,000 clones, around 90% of them singletons. This specimen consisted of unstimulated CD8+ T cells sorted from spleen or lymph node cells, obtained before transplant. The receptors here all came from a human donor who was the organ donor for an intestinal transplant. The CDR3 runs from the conserved cysteine through the conserved F or W.

J gene	V gene	CDR3 protein
TRBJ2-1	TRBV11-3	CASSFRLAGYNEQFF
TRBJ2-7	TRBV5-4	CASSPDSARPGEQYF
TRBJ2-7	TRBV2	CASSEGGAGGYEQYF
TRBJ1-4	TRBV15	CATSSRPTGEDEKLFF
TRBJ2-1	TRBV7-7	CASSLTQGGYNEQFF
TRBJ2-1	TRBV30	CAWKAGTGFYNEQFF
TRBJ2-5	TRBV4-1	CASSPGGSVGQETQYF
TRBJ2-1	TRBV19	CASRQDSYNEQFF
TRBJ2-5	TRBV11-3	CASSPVRSGQETQYF
TRBJ2-1	TRBV4-1	CASSQVDGGKNEQFF
TRBJ2-3	TRBV10-1	CASSGPTSSGPDTQYF
TRBJ2-1	TRBV30	CAWSLGRMGEQFF
TRBJ1-5	TRBV6-4	CASSAGDVQPQHF